A single TCR beta chain is shown here with its context. Its antigen is unknown. Assay: immunoSEQ multiplex PCR; the TCRdb copy retains only in-frame clones and omits some. Of 80,000 to 95,000 clones in the sample, 90% to 97% are singletons; the top ten hold approximately 1.2%. This sample is drawn from a study of cytomegalovirus exposure and HLA in healthy donors. Study-wide background: The same platform as the roughly 670 first-cohort repertoires was used for the 95 to 150 validation repertoires, a later analysis reported. Findings and caveats of the study: Diagnosis of cytomegalovirus status made by the classifier reportedly showed high specificity and sensitivity. Investigators reported approximately 170 TCR beta chains as tied to cytomegalovirus.

The V gene lost 0 bases and the J gene lost 13 bases, with 18 bases spanning the gap. From germline, CDR1 is MNHEY and CDR2 SVGAGI. This CDR3 spans 14 amino acids. The clonotype comes from a woman between 18 and 29 years old in good health and CMV-seronegative. This sequence joins TRBV6-5 and TRBJ1-2; no clear D. The specimen was PBMCs. Here the CDR3 reads CASSYSARPREATF. CDR3 nucleotides: TGTGCCAGCAGTTACTCGGCCCGTCCCCGGGAAGCCACCTTC.